These 30 T cell receptor beta chains originate from one sample sequenced in a study of CD8+CD57+ T cells in acquired aplastic anemia. According to the study, genomic DNA was the template for TCR beta VDJ and CDR3 profiling. One entry per CDR3 protein results from TCRdb running MiXCR on the reads. This sample yields 200,000 or so distinct CDR3 sequences, of which around 65% are seen a single time; 46% belongs to the top ten. Sample: sorted CD4+, CD8+, or CD8+CD57+ T cells (not recorded which) from PBMCs. The receptor set was obtained from a human donor with severe aplastic anemia or a healthy control (not recorded which).

This clonotype was seen many times. The V and J genes are TRBV19 and TRBJ2-2; 8 bases are shared with TRBD1. Germline V gene lookup returns CDR1 LNHDA and CDR2 SQIVND (reference sequence). V shed 6 bases and J 6 bases; nucleotides not matched to a gene: 12. This CDR3 comprises 16 residues. CDR3 amino acids: CASRGLGQGRAGELFF. CDR3 coding DNA: TGTGCCAGTAGAGGCCTCGGACAGGGTCGGGCCGGGGAGCTGTTTTTT.

This clonotype was seen ten or more times. Written as DNA, the CDR3 is TGTGCCAGCAGCCAAGTATCGGGGGGGTTGAACAATGAGCAGTTCTTC. Its translation is CASSQVSGGLNNEQFF. The rearrangement joins TRBV3-1 to TRBJ2-1; 8 positions match TRBD2. The trim removed 1 base at V and 5 bases at J, leaving 7 bases unmatched. The germline V gene encodes CDR1 LGHDT and CDR2 YNNKEL (reference sequence). This CDR3 is built from 16 residues.

For the CDR3, the DNA is TGTGCCAGCAGTGAGGCAGGGAACCTGAACACTGAAGCTTTCTTT. Translating gives CASSEAGNLNTEAFF. V is TRBV25-1 and J is TRBJ1-1; the D gene is possibly TRBD1 (5 bases). Germline V gene data show CDR1 as MGHDK and CDR2 as SYGVNS. V was trimmed by 3 bases and J by 0 bases, leaving 11 bases between them. CDR3 size: 15 residues.

This clonotype has just one count. The CDR3, as DNA: TGTGCCAGCAGCGTAGAAGGCCAGGGGTTGTATGGCTACACCTTC. It is translated as CASSVEGQGLYGYTF. The genes are TRBV12-3 or TRBV12-4 and TRBJ1-2, with D possibly TRBD1 on 6 matching bases. The CDR3 covers 15 residues. Trimming cost V 6 bases and J 5 bases, with 19 bases left between them.

The chain couples TRBV24-1 to TRBJ2-2, with 9 nucleotides matching TRBD1. The CDR3 length is 15 residues. J lost 3 bases, V lost 2 bases, and 0 bases had no gene match. Per the germline V gene, CDR1 is KGHDR and CDR2 is SFDVKD. Here the CDR3 DNA reads TGTGCCACCAGTGATTGGACAGGGGACACCGGGGAGCTGTTTTTT. Translating gives CATSDWTGDTGELFF.

For the CDR3, the DNA is TGCAGCGTTGATTATGCTAGCGGACTCCAGCAGTTCTTC. Translated: CSVDYASGLQQFF. The chain uses TRBV29-1 and TRBJ2-1, with 7 bases aligning to TRBD2. The CDR3 sequence is 13 residues long. The germline V gene has CDR1 SQVTM and CDR2 ANQGSEA. The J segment lost 11 bases and the V segment lost 3 bases, leaving 10 bases of the junction unmatched.

A few counts support this clonotype. A much bigger clone sits one base away, suggesting this may be a read error. J is TRBJ1-6 and V is TRBV12-3 or TRBV12-4, with D perhaps matching TRBD1 (5 bases). This CDR3 has 16 amino acids. The CDR3 spells CVSSFSHLRGPTPLHF. The CDR3 DNA reads as TGTGTCAGCAGTTTCTCCCATCTCCGGGGCCCCACACCCCTCCACTTT.

V and J are TRBV7-2 and TRBJ2-7; 9 positions match TRBD2. Unmatched junction bases numbered 17, after V lost 3 bases and J lost 2 bases. Germline CDR1 is SGHTA and CDR2 is FQGNSA. This CDR3 contains 19 residues. Here the CDR3 reads CASSLGVMAGGPTPYEQYF. In nucleotides, the CDR3 is TGTGCCAGCAGCTTGGGGGTTATGGCGGGAGGGCCGACACCCTACGAGCAGTACTTC.

This clonotype was detected ten times or more. V is TRBV7-9 and J is TRBJ2-7; 8 bases align to TRBD2. V shed 6 bases and J 1 base; nucleotides not matched to a gene: 2. This CDR3 is built from 13 residues. Germline V gene lookup returns CDR1 SEHNR and CDR2 FQNEAQ (reference sequence). CDR3 in DNA: TGTGCCAGCAGACCGGGGGGGTCCTACGAGCAGTACTTC. Its translation is CASRPGGSYEQYF. The whole variable domain, filled in from reference TRBV7-9 and TRBJ2-7, reads DTGVSQNPRHKITKRGQNVTFRCDPISEHNRLYWYRQTLGQGPEFLTYFQNEAQLEKSRLLSDRFSAERPKGSFSTLEIQRTEQGDSAMYLCASRPGGSYEQYFGPGTRLTVT.

The chain joins TRBV7-3 to TRBJ2-7; TRBD1 matches at 9 bases. Losses at the gene ends were 1 base for V and 6 bases for J; bases not matched to a gene: 7. Germline CDR1 SGHTA, CDR2 FQGTGA. The CDR3 contains 15 residues. The DNA for the CDR3 is TGTGCCAGCAGCTTAAGGGGGGACAGGGTAGGCGAGCAGTACTTC. It is translated as CASSLRGDRVGEQYF.

Concerning this clonotype: An end of the junction does not agree with germline; a read error may underlie this. The chain joins TRBV11-2 to TRBJ2-3, with TRBD2 matching 15 bases. Per germline, CDR1 SGHAT and CDR2 FQNNGV. The CDR3 runs 16 residues. The CDR3 DNA is TGTGCCAGCAGCTTAGGGACTAGCGGGGGGGCAGATTCGCAGTATTTT. Its protein product is CASSLGTSGGADSQYF.

The V call is TRBV7-9, the J call TRBJ2-7, with TRBD2 as a possible D gene (5 bases). Germline V lookup: CDR1 SEHNR, CDR2 FQNEAQ (reference sequence). The CDR3 length is 12 residues. Trimming shortened V by 5 bases and J by 10 bases, and 15 bases separated the two germline ends. The CDR3 loop reads CASSPGGRFQYF. For the CDR3, the DNA is TGTGCCAGCAGCCCAGGCGGGCGGTTTCAGTACTTC.

The chain links TRBV29-1 to TRBJ2-3; D not certain. The germline V and J ends were trimmed by 3 bases and 0 bases, with 4 bases remaining between them. The CDR3 is 12 amino acids. In germline, CDR1 is SQVTM, CDR2 ANQGSEA. CDR3 sequence (DNA): TGCAGCGTTGAGAGAAGCACAGATACGCAGTATTTT. Protein product: CSVERSTDTQYF.

This rearrangement joins TRBV24-1 to TRBJ1-5; D unclear. The germline V gene has CDR1 KGHDR and CDR2 SFDVKD. The germline V and J ends were trimmed by 0 bases and 9 bases, with 8 bases remaining between them. The CDR3 totals 13 residues. The CDR3 loop is CATSDLSTSPQHF. The CDR3 coding sequence is TGTGCCACCAGTGATTTGTCAACCTCGCCCCAGCATTTT.

This clonotype came up a few times. V is TRBV20-1 and J is TRBJ2-7, with TRBD1 identical over 7 bases. Trimming at V came to 5 bases and at J to 3 bases, leaving 7 bases not matched to a gene. CDR3 length equals 13 residues. Looked up from germline, CDR1 is DFQATT and CDR2 is SNEGSKA (reference sequence). CDR3 sequence: CSAGETGSYEQYF. CDR3 nucleotide sequence: TGCAGTGCTGGGGAGACAGGGAGCTACGAGCAGTACTTC.

V gene TRBV7-7 combines with J gene TRBJ2-1; D remains unclear. The CDR3 runs 14 residues. Germline values: CDR1 SSHAT, CDR2 FNYEAQ (reference sequence). The germline V and J ends were trimmed by 6 bases and 3 bases, with 12 bases remaining between them. In DNA form, the CDR3 reads TGTGCCAGCAGTGGGTCTTATCTCTACAATGAGCAGTTCTTC. As protein: CASSGSYLYNEQFF.

The chain links TRBV25-1 to TRBJ2-7; perhaps D is TRBD1 or TRBD2 (5 bases each). Germline V lookup: CDR1 MGHDK, CDR2 SYGVNS. The CDR3 covers 13 residues. V lost 7 bases, J lost 6 bases, and 16 bases lay in between. For the CDR3, the DNA is TGTGCCAGCAATCTGGCAGGGAGAGGCGAGCAGTACTTC. The encoded protein is CASNLAGRGEQYF.

The chain couples TRBV20-1 to TRBJ2-1; TRBD2 aligns across 11 bases. The J segment lost 5 bases and the V segment lost 5 bases, leaving 8 bases of the junction unmatched. This CDR3 comprises 15 residues. Germline CDR1 DFQATT, CDR2 SNEGSKA (reference sequence). The CDR3 nucleotides are TGCAGTGCTGATGCCCGACTAGCGGGACACAATGAGCAGTTCTTC. Its protein is CSADARLAGHNEQFF.

The rearrangement uses TRBV18 and TRBJ2-3, with TRBD2 identical over 8 bases. With 2 bases clipped from V and 0 bases from J, the junction kept 4 bases outside the gene matches. Germline values: CDR1 KGHSH, CDR2 LQKENI. The CDR3 consists of 16 residues. The CDR3 DNA sequence: TGTGCCAGCTCACCATCGCGGGGGGCCAGCACAGATACGCAGTATTTT. Translation: CASSPSRGASTDTQYF.

The chain combines TRBV7-9 with TRBJ1-6; the D gene is possibly TRBD1 (5 bases). Germline CDR1 is SEHNR and CDR2 is FQNEAQ (reference sequence). Deletions cut 1 base from V and 7 bases from J, with 8 bases between. The CDR3 contains 14 residues. CDR3 DNA: TGTGCCAGCAGCTTAGAGGGGTCGAATTCACCCCTCCACTTT. Translation: CASSLEGSNSPLHF.

The chain uses TRBV7-9 and TRBJ1-6; the D gene is possibly TRBD1 (6 bases). The CDR3 length is 14 residues. Germline-derived CDR1 and CDR2 are SEHNR and FQNEAQ (reference sequence). V lost 4 bases to trimming and J lost 9 bases, with 13 bases between them. The CDR3 loop reads CASSSQLGGSPLHF. CDR3 DNA: TGTGCCAGCAGCTCACAGTTAGGGGGTTCACCCCTCCACTTT. Filled out from reference TRBV7-9 and TRBJ1-6, the complete variable domain reads DTGVSQNPRHKITKRGQNVTFRCDPISEHNRLYWYRQTLGQGPEFLTYFQNEAQLEKSRLLSDRFSAERPKGSFSTLEIQRTEQGDSAMYLCASSSQLGGSPLHFGNGTRLTVT.

J is TRBJ2-7 and V is TRBV7-3, with TRBD1 matching 8 bases. With V trimmed by 2 bases and J by 3 bases, 3 bases remained unmatched. This CDR3 comprises 14 residues. Germline V lookup: CDR1 SGHTA, CDR2 FQGTGA. Here the CDR3 DNA reads TGTGCCAGCAGCTTATCAGGGGGCGGCTACGAGCAGTACTTC. Its translation: CASSLSGGGYEQYF.

The V call is TRBV29-1, the J call TRBJ2-5, with TRBD2 identical over 7 bases. The germline V gene encodes CDR1 SQVTM and CDR2 ANQGSEA. The CDR3 is made up of 14 amino acids. V gave up 4 bases and J gave up 5 bases; unmatched junction bases: 10. CDR3 residues: CSVVRREIGETQYF. The CDR3 nucleotides read TGCAGCGTTGTTCGGCGGGAGATCGGGGAGACCCAGTACTTC.

J is TRBJ2-3 and V is TRBV10-2; 11 bases map to TRBD2. The J segment lost 4 bases and the V segment lost 8 bases, leaving 5 bases of the junction unmatched. CDR1 WSHSY and CDR2 SAAADI come from the germline V gene. The CDR3 is made up of 14 amino acids. CDR3 protein: CASPASGRSDTQYF. In DNA, the CDR3 is TGCGCCAGCCCGGCTAGCGGGAGGTCAGATACGCAGTATTTT.

The CDR3 spells CATSDSLTGDTQYF. For the CDR3, the DNA is TGTGCCACCAGTGACTCGCTGACAGGGGATACGCAGTATTTT. The chain is built from TRBV24-1 and TRBJ2-3; 7 bases are shared with TRBD1. The CDR3 has 14 amino acids. The germline V gene encodes CDR1 KGHDR and CDR2 SFDVKD. V was pared by 4 bases and J by 6 bases, with 6 bases of the junction left unmatched.

The V and J genes are TRBV5-1 and TRBJ2-1, with TRBD2 matching over 8 bases. V trimming: 1 base; J trimming: 7 bases; junction bases outside the gene matches: 4. The germline V gene has CDR1 SGHRS and CDR2 YFSETQ. This CDR3 comprises 14 residues. CDR3 residues: CASSLKLAANEQFF. For the CDR3, the DNA is TGCGCCAGCAGCTTGAAACTAGCGGCTAATGAGCAGTTCTTC.

The CDR3 DNA is TGTGCCAGCAGCTTAGAGTACGGGAGTTTGTACGAGCAGTACTTC. It is translated as CASSLEYGSLYEQYF. The chain joins TRBV7-2 to TRBJ2-7; a weak D match, TRBD2 (6 bases). The germline gives CDR1 SGHTA, CDR2 FQGNSA. V was clipped by 1 base and J by 4 bases, with 14 bases between them. This CDR3 region has 15 residues.

This clonotype occurred a few times. The CDR3 nucleotides read TGTGCCAGCATGGATTGGGACATCAATGAGCAGTTCTTC. Protein: CASMDWDINEQFF. The V and J genes are TRBV6-1 and TRBJ2-1; the D gene is possibly TRBD1 (6 bases). V lost 7 bases to trimming and J lost 6 bases, with 13 bases between them. The CDR3 loop spans 13 amino acids. Germline values: CDR1 MNHNS, CDR2 SASEGT.

The gene calls are TRBV20-1 and TRBJ1-1; TRBD1 matches 7 bases. The germline V gene has CDR1 DFQATT and CDR2 SNEGSKA (reference sequence). J lost 3 bases, V lost 0 bases, and 4 bases had no gene match. The CDR3 is 14 residues long. The CDR3: CSARDPGGHTEAFF. The CDR3 nucleotides read TGCAGTGCTAGAGATCCAGGGGGGCACACTGAAGCTTTCTTT.

The rearrangement joins TRBV7-9 to TRBJ2-5, with D uncertain. CDR1 and CDR2 from the germline V gene are SEHNR and FQNEAQ (reference sequence). This CDR3 is 15 amino acids long. The V gene lost 2 bases and the J gene lost 2 bases, with 12 bases spanning the gap. The CDR3 nucleotides are TGTGCCAGCAGCTTAACTCGGCATCGGCAAGAGACCCAGTACTTC. Protein product: CASSLTRHRQETQYF.